Sequencing of this T cell receptor beta chain was carried out in a study of molecular identifiers for immune sequencing clone quantification. Study-wide results and limits: Sizes of clones that are highly expanded could be underestimated (if identical TCR molecules share a barcode).

TCRdb itself ran the PCR reads through MiXCR, one entry per CDR3 protein. Here the sample spans about 320,000 distinct CDR3 sequences, roughly 23% being singletons. To note about this clonotype: Its target is unknown.

Trimming stripped 8 bases from V and 2 bases from J, with 20 bases between. The germline V gene has CDR1 PRHDT and CDR2 FYEKMQ (reference sequence). The CDR3 runs to 16 residues. The sample was naive CD8+ T cells from blood, with Jurkat cell RNA spiked in. Described subset: FACS-sorted CD8+CD4-CCR7+CD45RA+ naive T cells. This receptor was identified in a human donor in good health. Some libraries in this study had Jurkat cell RNA spiked in. The rearrangement links TRBV13 to TRBJ2-3; D may be TRBD2 (5 bases). In nucleotides, the CDR3 is TGTGCCAGCGGCCCCGAACCGGACTTAGCCACAGATACGCAGTATTTT. Protein sequence: CASGPEPDLATDTQYF.